The text below deals with one T cell receptor (beta chain). The DNA ends 3 residues before the CDR3 does, and the rest of the CDR3 is filled in from the germline J gene. The CDR3 length is 15 residues. Germline V gives CDR1 SGHAT, CDR2 FQNNGV. The V end lost 3 bases, the J end lost 1 base, and 10 bases lay between the germline ends. Genomic DNA, averaging about 1,200 ng per sample, yielded TCR beta CDR3 via immunoSEQ. The protocol was immunoSEQ multiplex PCR, while the TCRdb copy is restricted to in-frame clones and leaves out a portion. The data show about 46,000 clones, and the top ten clones hold roughly 35%. These data belong to a study of T cells in women clearing cervical HPV infection.

The TCR sequence derives from a woman between 18 and 70 years old with a cervical HPV16 infection that either progressed to CIN3+ or cleared (not recorded which). Sequencing input: blood buffy coat. V usage is TRBV11-2 and J usage is TRBJ1-5, with D possibly being TRBD1 (5 bases). CDR3 DNA (partial): TGTGCCAGCAGCTTTTCGGGGGGAAGCAATCAGCCC. Its translation: CASSFSGGSNQP. The entire CDR3 is CASSFSGGSNQPQHF.